This TCR beta chain was captured by sequencing in a study of control samples from healthy donors and cancer patients. Trimming shortened V by 2 bases and J by 4 bases, and 12 bases separated the two germline ends. The CDR3 extends over 14 amino acids. Germline V lookup: CDR1 SGHRS, CDR2 YFSETQ. Data came from immunoSEQ multiplex PCR; TCRdb stores just in-frame clones and leaves some out. The sample lists about 110,000 clones; 70% to 85% were seen once. This clone has more than one count but fewer than ten. The TCR comes from a young man in good health. Sequenced material: blood. The rearrangement joins TRBV5-1 to TRBJ1-2; D is unresolved. In nucleotides, the CDR3 is TGCGCCAGCAGCTTCGCAGGTGGCCCCTATGGCTACACCTTC. Translated, it gives CASSFAGGPYGYTF. The full variable domain, with the rest looked up from reference TRBV5-1 and TRBJ1-2, is KAGVTQTPRYLIKTRGQQVTLSCSPISGHRSVSWYQQTPGQGLQFLFEYFSETQRNKGNFPGRFSGRQFSNSRSEMNVSTLELGDSALYLCASSFAGGPYGYTFGSGTRLTVV.